A selection of T cell receptor beta chains follows, all from one sample in a study of cytomegalovirus exposure and HLA in healthy donors. Measured with immunoSEQ multiplex PCR; TCRdb has only the in-frame clones, and not every one. The repertoire consists of about 160,000 clones, with almost 85% occurring once and the leading ten covering more than 8.5%. Sequenced input: PBMCs. These TCRs come from a man in his thirties or forties in good health and CMV-seropositive. Both conserved end residues are part of each CDR3. Fields, in order: D gene, clone size, J gene, V gene, CDR3 length, CDR3 DNA, CDR3 protein. A D gene is named only where the DNA matches it firmly. A row's size may be missing; if present it is once, few, many or a size class.

TRBD1 - TRBJ2-7 TRBV5-4 14 TGTGCCAGCAGTCCTCGGGACAGGTCCTACGAGCAGTACTTC CASSPRDRSYEQYF
TRBD1 - TRBJ1-1 TRBV19 14 TGTGCCAGTAGTTTCCGACAGGGAAGGACTGAAGCTTTCTTT CASSFRQGRTEAFF
TRBD1 - TRBJ1-2 TRBV25-1 15 TGTGCCAGCAGTGGAGAGACAGGGCGGGGCTATGGCTACACCTTC CASSGETGRGYGYTF
- - TRBJ1-1 TRBV28 12 TGTGCCAGCAGTTTAGTTCGGACTGAAGCTTTCTTT CASSLVRTEAFF
- - TRBJ2-7 TRBV15 11 TGTGCCACCAGCGGGGCGCGCGAGCAGTACTTC CATSGAREQYF
TRBD1 - TRBJ1-5 TRBV5-4 15 TGTGCCAGCAGCTTAGACAGGGGGCAAGGACAGCCCCAGCATTTT CASSLDRGQGQPQHF
TRBD2 - TRBJ2-3 TRBV15 16 TGTGCCACCGGGGCTGGCGGGAGGGCCCAAACAGATACGCAGTATTTT CATGAGGRAQTDTQYF
TRBD2 once TRBJ2-5 TRBV7-9 17 TGTGCCAGCAGTTATTCCGGGACTAGCGGGAGGGCGGAGACCCAGTACTTC CASSYSGTSGRAETQYF
- - TRBJ1-1 TRBV9 13 TGTGCCAGCAGCAACGCGGGGGCGGTTGAAGCTTTCTTT CASSNAGAVEAFF
- - TRBJ2-7 TRBV5-6 13 TGTGCCAGCAGCTTCGGTAGCAGCTACGAGCAGTACTTC CASSFGSSYEQYF
- - TRBJ1-2 TRBV7-8 13 TGTGCCAGCAGCCTCGACTGGCTCTATGGCTACACCTTC CASSLDWLYGYTF
- - TRBJ1-4 TRBV5-1 15 TGCGCCAGCAGCTGGAACAGTGCAACTAATGAAAAACTGTTTTTT CASSWNSATNEKLFF
TRBD1 - TRBJ2-5 TRBV7-8 18 TGTGCCAGCAGCTTCGATCGGGACAGGGGGCCTAATAGAGAGACCCAGTACTTC CASSFDRDRGPNRETQYF
- - TRBJ2-6 TRBV6-5 14 TGTGCCAGCAGCATCAGCTCTGGGGCCAACGTCCTGACTTTC CASSISSGANVLTF
- - TRBJ2-3 TRBV6-6 11 TGTGCCAGCAGTTATCGGGATACGCAGTATTTT CASSYRDTQYF
- - TRBJ2-6 TRBV5-6 18 TGTGCCAGCACCAAACAGGGGAGGCTTAGCTCTGGGGCCAACGTCCTGACTTTC CASTKQGRLSSGANVLTF
TRBD1 - TRBJ1-4 TRBV7-8 15 TGTGCCAGCAGCTTAGGAGACAGGGGTAATGAAAAACTGTTTTTT CASSLGDRGNEKLFF
TRBD2 - TRBJ2-5 TRBV9 17 TGTGCCAGCAGCGTAGCTGCCCAGCGGGGGGTCCAAGAGACCCAGTACTTC CASSVAAQRGVQETQYF
- - TRBJ1-1 TRBV30 13 TGTGCCTGGAGTGTACGGGGGACGGCTGAGGCTTTCTTT CAWSVRGTAEAFF
- - TRBJ2-3 TRBV28 15 TGTGCCAGCAGTCCCGCGGGACCGAGCACAGATACGCAGTATTTT CASSPAGPSTDTQYF
- - TRBJ1-1 TRBV14 13 TGTGCCAGCAGCCAAGGAGGTTTCACTGAAGCTTTCTTT CASSQGGFTEAFF
- - TRBJ1-4 TRBV19 11 TGTGCCAGTAGTGCCAGTGGAGAACTGTTTTTT CASSASGELFF
TRBD1 few TRBJ2-5 TRBV7-9 15 TGTGCCAGCAGCGCACAGGGGTTGGATAAAGAGACCCAGTACTTC CASSAQGLDKETQYF
TRBD2 - TRBJ2-1 TRBV7-9 16 TGTGCCAGCAGCTACCTTTTTGCGGGAGTTCGGGATGAGCAGTTCTTC CASSYLFAGVRDEQFF
- - TRBJ1-4 TRBV7-8 15 TGTGCCAGCAGCTTACCGGACAGCAATAATGAAAAACTGTTTTTT CASSLPDSNNEKLFF